The clone carrying this T cell receptor (beta chain) was detected a few times. The target antigen is unknown. CDR3 length equals 15 residues. The J segment lost 2 bases and the V segment lost 2 bases, leaving 2 bases of the junction unmatched. The germline gives CDR1 MGHDK, CDR2 SYGVNS. One entry per CDR3 protein results from TCRdb running MiXCR on the RT-PCR reads. The sample includes approximately 200,000 distinct CDR3 sequences, around 15% of them seen just once. The data originate from a study of response to subunit inactivated influenza vaccine. Study outcomes and limitations: The authors proposed limited new T cell recruitment per seasonal influenza vaccination.

V gene TRBV25-1 combines with J gene TRBJ2-3, with 9 bases lining up with TRBD2. This receptor was identified in a man aged 50 or older who received an inactivated influenza vaccine. The specimen comprised CD8+ T cells sorted from PBMCs, sampled roughly 5 days after vaccination. This chain's CDR3 is CASSELAGNTDTQYF. CDR3 bases: TGTGCCAGCAGTGAACTAGCGGGAAACACAGATACGCAGTATTTT. The complete variable domain, with remaining parts taken from reference TRBV25-1 and TRBJ2-3, reads EADIYQTPRYLVIGTGKKITLECSQTMGHDKMYWYQQDPGMELHLIHYSYGVNSTEKGDLSSESTVSRIRTEHFPLTLESARPSHTSQYLCASSELAGNTDTQYFGPGTRLTVL.